This T cell receptor (beta chain) was identified in a study of T cells after yellow fever vaccination. Researchers made TCR cDNA using 5'RACE template switching, and this step added a universal primer site and UMIs. TCRdb independently ran MiXCR on the 5' RACE reads; one entry per CDR3 protein. The data hold some 500,000 distinct CDR3 sequences, with approximately 13% observed a single time. V shed 1 base and J shed 0 bases, with 11 bases lying between them. The CDR3 totals 16 residues. The germline CDR1 and CDR2 sequences are SGHKS and YYEKEE (reference sequence). This clonotype was detected a few times. The antigen remains undetermined. Findings and caveats of the study: The secondary response peaked faster, at day 5 versus 15, but was weaker. Clones from primary vaccination mostly reappeared after the booster (roughly 95% CD4, over 85% CD8). Shared CD4/CD8 clonotypes were a small share, likely from convergent recombination.

The material sequenced was PBMCs, taken on the day of the yellow fever booster vaccination. This TCR was sampled from a man aged 25 to 45 who received the YFV17D yellow fever vaccine. The J gene is TRBJ1-3, the V gene TRBV5-5; possible D gene TRBD1, 6 bases. The CDR3 coding sequence is TGTGCCAGCAGCTTGAATAGGGGACACTCTGGAAACACCATATATTTT. Protein product: CASSLNRGHSGNTIYF.